This T cell receptor beta chain was identified during a study of cytomegalovirus exposure and HLA in healthy donors. Overall study findings and caveats: Later analysis associated a missense DCLRE1C variant with TCR beta V- and J-gene trimming. About 87% or about 30% of the time was how often most TCR beta V segments were productive, according to an earlier analysis. Some V segments, including TRBV6-2 and TRBV6-3, were excluded as indistinguishable.

In the case of this clone: Its antigen is as yet unknown.

CDR1 is SGHTA, CDR2 FQGNSA, per germline. The germline V and J ends were trimmed by 1 base and 12 bases, with 10 bases remaining between them. The CDR3 spans 12 residues. PCR amplification relied on 60 Vbeta primers (plus 13 Jbeta primers). Measured with immunoSEQ multiplex PCR; TCRdb has only the in-frame clones, and not every one. The sample yields roughly 150,000 clones, roughly 79% seen once. Sequencing was performed on PBMCs. This clonotype originated in a man aged 18-30 years in good health and CMV-seropositive. The chain is built from TRBV7-2 and TRBJ1-5; tentatively, D is TRBD1 (6 bases). DNA for the CDR3: TGTGCCAGCAGCTTAGACCAGGGGCGCCAGCATTTT. It is translated as CASSLDQGRQHF.